This T cell receptor beta chain was documented in a study of read filtering for tumor transcriptome and immune sequencing. The library was built from 400 ng RNA with molecular barcoded adaptors for alpha/delta and beta/gamma chains. Via MiXCR, TCRdb re-called the reads, giving one row per CDR3 protein. The sample has tens of thousands of distinct CDR3 sequences, 20% to 25% seen once. This clonotype was found many times. Germline assignment: CDR1 SEHNR and CDR2 FQNEAQ (reference sequence). V gave up 5 bases and J gave up 4 bases; unmatched junction bases: 6. There are 14 residues in the CDR3. The V call is TRBV7-9, the J call TRBJ2-7, with 9 bases fitting TRBD1. The TCR originated in a donor at least 40 years old with multiple myeloma. The sample consisted of a population of CD138-negative cells sorted from bone marrow. This CDR3 is CASSAGTGRYEQYF. CDR3 DNA sequence: TGTGCCAGCAGCGCCGGGACAGGGAGATACGAGCAGTACTTC.